The sample holds many counts of the clone carrying this TCR beta chain. Researchers prepared the TCRbeta library using unique molecular identifiers, the study reports. Via MiXCR, TCRdb re-called the PCR reads, giving one row per CDR3 protein. Seen here are approximately 200,000 distinct CDR3 sequences, 14% to 15% observed once, and the top ten hold over 10%. This entry is derived from a study of T-cell reconstitution after alpha-beta-depleted transplantation in children. In germline, CDR1 is SGHRS, CDR2 YFSETQ. This CDR3 has 15 amino acids. Losses at the gene ends were 4 bases for V and 0 bases for J; bases not matched to a gene: 5.

This receptor was obtained from a human donor who donated a stem cell graft to a child with acute lymphoblastic leukemia. Sequenced material: PBMCs from the stem cell graft donor, taken from the stem cell graft. This chain links TRBV5-1 with TRBJ1-2, with 8 bases lining up with TRBD1. The CDR3 region is CASSKTGGTNYGYTF. Written as DNA, the CDR3 is TGCGCCAGCAGCAAAACAGGGGGGACTAACTATGGCTACACCTTC. The full variable domain, its missing parts supplied by reference TRBV5-1 and TRBJ1-2, is KAGVTQTPRYLIKTRGQQVTLSCSPISGHRSVSWYQQTPGQGLQFLFEYFSETQRNKGNFPGRFSGRQFSNSRSEMNVSTLELGDSALYLCASSKTGGTNYGYTFGSGTRLTVV.